Detailed here is one TCR beta chain. Its antigen is undetermined. The record originates from a study of CD8+ T cells in alopecia areata. Germline CDR1 reads GTSNPN; CDR2 reads SVGIG (reference sequence). There are 13 residues in the CDR3. The V end was cut by 0 bases, the J end by 7 bases, with 10 bases between. Described treatment: oral pan-JAK inhibitor, 5-10 mg twice daily. Researchers gathered lesional scalp punch biopsies and peripheral blood from patients with alopecia areata. cDNA prepared by RNA extraction and subsequent reverse transcription served as the template for sequencing. Using immunoSEQ multiplex PCR, the repertoire was profiled, and TCRdb retains in-frame clones only, with some absent. The repertoire holds some 170,000 clones, with roughly 50% as singletons. Study results and caveats: Persistence in scalp and blood during tofacitinib was observed for many expanded lesional clones.

Here the sequenced sample was CD4+ T cells sorted from blood, taken at approximately week 56, from a patient treated with tofacitinib. This rearrangement joins TRBV30 to TRBJ2-1; D remains ambiguous. The sequence came from a human donor with alopecia areata. The CDR3 is CAWSVYRANEQFF. CDR3 DNA sequence: TGTGCCTGGAGTGTATATAGGGCAAATGAGCAGTTCTTC. Variable domain in full (rest from reference TRBV30 and TRBJ2-1): SQTIHQWPATLVQPVGSPLSLECTVEGTSNPNLYWYRQAAGRGLQLLFYSVGIGQISSEVPQNLSASRPQDRQFILSSKKLLLSDSGFYLCAWSVYRANEQFFGPGTRLTVL.